This record covers a single T cell receptor (beta chain). The specificity of this receptor is unknown. No base quality information exists; no much larger clone differs at one position. This sample stems from a study of radiation and T cells in renal cell carcinoma (dated by TCRdb to 2020 to 2021). At the level of the whole study: In total, approximately 54 samples, comprising roughly 25 tumors and 27 peripheral blood samples, were subjected to TCR beta sequencing. The last blood draw occurred 4 weeks after radiation, at the same time as nephrectomy. Across all 53 samples, several million unique CDR3 nucleotide sequences, encoding around 2.4 million unique CDR3 amino acid sequences, were identified.

This specimen's time point label, interpreted: blood 4 weeks post-SBRT, at nephrectomy. Taken with the paper, the label for treatment or condition translates to: 15 Gy SBRT to primary tumor, nephrectomy 4 weeks later. Samples were obtained from a clinical trial, in which 15 Gy stereotactic body radiation therapy was delivered to primary renal cell carcinomas and nephrectomy was performed 4 weeks later. To track tumor-enriched clonotypes, serial peripheral blood was sampled from radiation-treated patients at baseline and at 2 weeks and 4 weeks after SBRT. Renal cell carcinoma with clear cell pathology was present in all patients. Genomic DNA for TCR sequencing was prepared using the QIAamp DNA Blood Mini Kit (Qiagen). Only samples passing all quality control checks were included in the analyses. The CDR3 contains 13 residues, cysteine and phenylalanine counted. CDR3 DNA is the only sequence kept; it has 39 bases, read in frame from the first base. CDR1 LNHDA and CDR2 SQIVND were looked up in the germline V gene (reference sequence). V loses 4 bases of germline sequence and J loses 3 bases, and the interval between the two ends is 9 bases.

Study-wide findings and limitations: Because no pretreatment tumor biopsies were available, whether clonotypes were present in the tumor at baseline could not be determined. Changes in the blood repertoire were not tracked past 4 weeks after treatment. In blood, the top tumor clonotypes increased from baseline to 2 weeks after radiation and then shrank by 4 weeks, which suggests a temporary expansion of tumor-resident clones. Because the trial had a single-armed design, the trial could not examine how radiation dose or scheduling affected the TCR repertoire.

The immunoSEQ kit was used, according to the manufacturer's recommendations, to generate TCR beta libraries from genomic DNA. Library preparation used a first multiplex PCR with proprietary primers, then a second PCR adding unique barcodes, with bead cleanups after each round. Each sample batch included a kit-provided positive control reaction and a negative control reaction. The final libraries underwent checking on an Agilent 4200 TapeStation D1000 ScreenTape, volumetric pooling, and quantification by qPCR. An Illumina NextSeq500 fitted with a MidOutput 150-cycle cartridge performed the sequencing, running 156 Read1 cycles and 15 Index1 cycles with the kit's custom primers. The pooled library was loaded at roughly 1 pM with around 20% PhiX control spiked in. Per the source publication's procedure: Vendor-processed data were analyzed in R, with a clonotype defined as all T cells sharing the same CDR3 nucleotide sequence. In the clone abundance analyses, frequencies in each sample were normalized to that sample's 10,000 most abundant clones. Public T cell clones, averaging fewer than five per sample, were removed before analysis. Tumor-enriched and baseline blood-enriched clonotypes were defined by at least a 32-fold difference in abundance between compartments. A beta-binomial differential abundance model was used to identify clonotypes that were expanded or contracted between blood time points. The Baroni-Urbani and Buser coefficient was used to measure tumor-blood repertoire similarity, and groups were compared with two-tailed Wilcoxon tests in R. TCRdb took this table from immuneACCESS and kept in-frame rearrangements with V and J called. Such tables lack part of the clones; where checked against another copy, unresolved V genes explain under half of the gap, and the rest is unexplained. D and trimming come from the DNA, and the V and J calls and clone size come from that table. The sample table lists roughly 170,000 clones, roughly nine tenths of them with a count of one. The top ten hold about 11% of the sample.

The chain is encoded by TRBV19 joined to TRBJ1-1; TRBD1 is a possible D gene, resting on 6 matching bases. The input for sequencing was blood, taken from a patient whose treatment included radiotherapy and nephrectomy. The clonotype was recovered from a woman aged 45 to 65 with renal cell carcinoma. The DNA reads as follows: TGTGCCAGTAGTAGCCACAGGGACACTGAAGCTTTCTTT. This translates into CASSSHRDTEAFF. Beyond the CDR3, the reference TRBV19 and TRBJ1-1 genes provide the residues; the full variable domain reads: DGGITQSPKYLFRKEGQNVTLSCEQNLNHDAMYWYRQDPGQGLRLIYYSQIVNDFQKGDIAEGYSVSREKKESFPLTVTSAQKNPTAFYLCASSSHRDTEAFFGQGTRLTVV.